The next 20 T cell receptor beta chains were all read from a single sample in a study of CD4 T cells in relation to SARS-CoV-2 and coronaviruses. Some clones are missing from TCRdb's copy, which holds only in-frame ones; the method was immunoSEQ multiplex PCR. The table shows some 42,000 clones, with around nine tenths occurring only once. The sequenced material came from memory CD4+ T cells from PBMCs. Source of these receptors: an adult with COVID-19.

The rearrangement links TRBV7-2 to TRBJ2-3; D ambiguous. CDR1 and CDR2 from the germline V gene are SGHTA and FQGNSA. V was pared by 4 bases and J by 0 bases, with 14 bases between. The CDR3 consists of 16 residues. The CDR3 is CASSSSGSTSTDTQYF. CDR3 sequence (DNA): TGTGCCAGCAGCTCCTCGGGCAGTACTAGCACAGATACGCAGTATTTT.

This chain uses TRBV19 with TRBJ1-5; a possible D gene is TRBD1 (5 bases). The length of the CDR3 is 13 residues. Trimming took off 3 bases at V and 7 bases at J, with 10 bases between the two ends. The germline CDR1 and CDR2 sequences are LNHDA and SQIVND (reference sequence). The CDR3 region has the DNA TGTGCCAGTAGTATTGAGGGGCGCCAGCCCCAGCATTTT. Amino acids: CASSIEGRQPQHF.

This clone was seen just once. The rearrangement uses TRBV7-2 and TRBJ2-7, with D unresolved. This CDR3 has 14 residues. Trimming removed 1 base from V and 6 bases from J, with 13 bases in between. CDR1 SGHTA and CDR2 FQGNSA come from the germline V gene. CDR3: CASSLVQLWPEQYF. CDR3 DNA sequence: TGTGCCAGCAGCTTAGTCCAGCTCTGGCCCGAGCAGTACTTC.

This clone was found once. The DNA of the CDR3 is TGTGCCAGCAGTTCTAGCGGGGGGTACAATGAGCAGTTCTTC. As protein: CASSSSGGYNEQFF. The gene calls are TRBV2 and TRBJ2-1; TRBD2 aligns across 11 bases. Germline V gene data show CDR1 as SNHLY and CDR2 as FYNNEI. V shed 5 bases, J shed 4 bases, and the junction held 1 base outside the gene matches. The CDR3 runs to 14 residues.

The V and J genes are TRBV21-1 and TRBJ2-7; the table names TRBD1, a call not compared with the DNA. TRBV21-1 represents a pseudogene. CDR3 size: 16 residues. DNA for the CDR3: TGTGCCAGCAGCAATACCGGACAGGGCATTACCTACGAGCAGTACTTC. Translated, it gives CASSNTGQGITYEQYF.

This clone came up once. The J gene is TRBJ1-4, the V gene TRBV19; 7 positions agree with TRBD1. CDR1 and CDR2 from the germline V gene are LNHDA and SQIVND (reference sequence). The trim removed 6 bases at V and 8 bases at J, leaving 12 bases unmatched. This CDR3 contains 15 residues. CDR3: CASSPRTGGGEKLFF. The CDR3 DNA is TGTGCCAGTAGCCCCAGGACAGGAGGAGGGGAAAAACTGTTTTTT.

This chain uses TRBV18 with TRBJ2-2; the match to TRBD1 covers 9 bases. The J segment lost 6 bases and the V segment lost 3 bases, leaving 5 bases of the junction unmatched. The CDR3 sequence is 15 residues long. CDR1 is KGHSH and CDR2 is LQKENI in the germline V gene. CDR3 in amino acids: CASSPGTGMPGELFF. CDR3 DNA: TGTGCCAGCTCACCTGGGACAGGGATGCCCGGGGAGCTGTTTTTT.

The chain is built from TRBV19 and TRBJ1-6; no reliable D call. The germline V and J ends were trimmed by 7 bases and 7 bases, with 14 bases remaining between them. CDR1 and CDR2 from the germline V gene are LNHDA and SQIVND (reference sequence). CDR3 length: 14 residues. CDR3 residues: CASTPGAGNSPLHF. As DNA, the CDR3 is TGTGCCAGTACCCCGGGAGCTGGGAATTCACCCCTCCACTTT.

This clone was detected only a few times. The chain joins TRBV28 to TRBJ1-6; D may be TRBD1 (6 bases). V gave up 3 bases and J gave up 9 bases, with 15 bases separating them. Germline-derived CDR1 and CDR2 are MDHEN and SYDVKM. The CDR3 has 15 amino acids. The CDR3: CASSLGDTGVSPLHF. In nucleotides, the CDR3 is TGTGCCAGCAGTTTGGGGGACACTGGGGTTTCACCCCTCCACTTT.

This clone was detected only once. The chain couples TRBV7-2 to TRBJ2-3, with a weak D call TRBD2 (5 bases). V was clipped by 5 bases and J by 6 bases, with 12 bases between them. CDR3 size: 13 residues. CDR1 and CDR2 (germline): SGHTA, FQGNSA. CDR3 DNA sequence: TGTGCCAGCAGCAAACTAGTAGGGGATACGCAGTATTTT. Translated: CASSKLVGDTQYF.

This chain connects TRBV2 to TRBJ1-6, with 7 bases that match TRBD1. V lost 5 bases to trimming and J lost 7 bases; unmatched junction nucleotides: 5. Germline values: CDR1 SNHLY, CDR2 FYNNEI. CDR3 size: 14 residues. Here the CDR3 reads CASSRGTANSPLHF. The CDR3 DNA sequence: TGTGCCAGCAGTCGAGGGACAGCGAATTCACCCCTCCACTTT.

The V gene is TRBV28, the J gene TRBJ2-7; D is unclear. Trimming cost V 2 bases and J 3 bases, with 5 bases left between them. The CDR3 is made up of 12 amino acids. Germline CDR1 MDHEN, CDR2 SYDVKM. The CDR3 coding sequence is TGTGCCAGCAGTTTAGTCGGCTACGAGCAGTACTTC. It specifies CASSLVGYEQYF.

For this clone: One end of the junction is discordant with germline, which a read error may explain. The V gene is TRBV7-7, the J gene TRBJ1-6; the D is unclear. The length of the CDR3 is 13 residues. Germline CDR1 is SSHAT and CDR2 is FNYEAQ (reference sequence). The CDR3 loop is CASSLEFGSPLHF. The CDR3 nucleotides read TGTGCTAGCAGCTTAGAATTTGGTTCACCCCTCCACTTT.

The rearrangement uses TRBV5-4 and TRBJ2-7; 10 bases line up with TRBD1. Looked up from germline, CDR1 is SGHNT and CDR2 is YYREEE (reference sequence). This CDR3 has 15 residues. J was trimmed by 2 bases and V by 4 bases; bases with no gene match: 6. CDR3 sequence (DNA): TGTGCCAGCAGCCCTCCGGGACAGGGGCCCTACGAGCAGTACTTC. Protein product: CASSPPGQGPYEQYF.

The gene calls are TRBV7-2 and TRBJ2-1; 8 bases are shared with TRBD1. Germline V CDR1 and CDR2: SGHTA, FQGNSA. The trim removed 5 bases at V and 13 bases at J, leaving 7 bases unmatched. The CDR3 has 12 amino acids. For the CDR3, the DNA is TGTGCCAGCAGCACCGACAGGGGAGCCCAGTTCTTC. Amino acid sequence: CASSTDRGAQFF.

The V and J genes are TRBV7-2 and TRBJ1-4; 7 bases are shared with TRBD1. CDR3 size: 15 residues. Trimming at V came to 5 bases and at J to 7 bases, leaving 10 bases not matched to a gene. Per germline, CDR1 SGHTA and CDR2 FQGNSA. CDR3 DNA sequence: TGTGCCAGCAGCGGCACCGGGACAGCCGGTGAAAAACTGTTTTTT. It codes for CASSGTGTAGEKLFF.

The genes are TRBV7-6 and TRBJ2-7; D ambiguous. The CDR3 contains 16 residues. Between the trimmed V and J ends, which lost 5 bases and 4 bases, there was a span of 21 bases. The germline V gene has CDR1 SGHVS and CDR2 FNYEAQ. Here the CDR3 reads CASSRFPLTLRYEQYF. The CDR3 bases are TGTGCCAGCAGCAGATTCCCGCTTACTTTGAGATACGAGCAGTACTTC.

This chain joins TRBV7-2 and TRBJ1-6; D uncertain. Germline loops: CDR1 SGHTA, CDR2 FQGNSA. This CDR3 region has 14 residues. Trimming removed 3 bases from V and 7 bases from J, with 10 bases in between. The DNA for the CDR3 is TGTGCCAGCAGCTTTGGAGGGAGGAATTCACCCCTCCACTTT. Translating gives CASSFGGRNSPLHF.

The chain joins TRBV5-6 to TRBJ1-4, with D possibly matching TRBD1 (5 bases). The CDR3 is 14 amino acids. V dropped 1 base and J dropped 6 bases, with 10 bases sitting between them. Germline CDR1 reads SGHDT; CDR2 reads YYEEEE. The CDR3 loop reads CASSLNRRDEKLFF. DNA for the CDR3: TGTGCCAGCAGCTTGAATCGCAGGGATGAAAAACTGTTTTTT.

V gene TRBV5-6 combines with J gene TRBJ2-1; D tentatively fits TRBD1 or TRBD2 (7 bases each). The CDR3 totals 15 residues. Trimming removed 4 bases at V and 8 bases at J, with 19 bases between. Per the germline V gene, CDR1 is SGHDT and CDR2 is YYEEEE. CDR3 DNA sequence: TGTGCCAGCAGCCTGACAGGGTACGCGGGGGATGAGCAGTTCTTC. Protein sequence: CASSLTGYAGDEQFF.